This T cell receptor (beta chain) is from a study of human T cells and chemical hapten exposure. Note on this clonotype: Its specificity is not known.

Regarding the study as a whole: Those TCRs sitting above 1 in 1000 frequency stayed the same with DPC sensitization.

MiXCR was run by TCRdb on the RACE reads, yielding one entry per CDR3 protein. The sample lists 180,000 or so distinct CDR3 sequences; about a fifth were seen once. The time point: patch test 1, 2 weeks after DPC sensitization. Documented treatment: therapeutic diphenylcyclopropenone sensitization with weekly scalp DPC. The ends were cut back, 5 bases at V and 7 bases at J, with 24 bases in the middle. The CDR3 covers 17 residues. In germline, CDR1 is MNHEY, CDR2 SMNVEV (reference sequence). This chain links TRBV27 with TRBJ2-4, with D perhaps being TRBD1 or TRBD2 (5 bases each). This specimen consisted of whole blood, obtained in connection with sensitization to the hapten diphenylcyclopropenone (DPC). This clonotype was obtained from a woman in her forties or fifties with alopecia areata. Some clones in this sample may be carry-over from other donors' samples. The DNA of the CDR3 is TGTGCCAGCAGTCGGGGTTATGTGGGGGAGACGGGGAACATTCAGTACTTC. Encoded protein: CASSRGYVGETGNIQYF.